The rows below give T cell receptor beta chains drawn from one sample of a study of cytomegalovirus exposure and HLA in healthy donors. Repertoires were generated with immunoSEQ multiplex PCR, while TCRdb's copy carries only in-frame clones and drops some. The profile covers 80,000 to 100,000 clones, with around 80% appearing a single time and 9.5% to 13% taken by the ten largest. Sequenced material: PBMCs. These receptor sequences come from a young man in good health and CMV-seropositive. Both conserved end residues are part of each CDR3. Each record gives: V gene, J gene, D gene, clone size, CDR3 protein, CDR3 DNA. D genes are given only for firm matches. The size entry is marked missing in some rows and otherwise reads once, few, many or a size class.

V gene: TRBV7-9
J gene: TRBJ1-2
D gene: TRBD1
clone size: -
CDR3 protein: CASIPTSGQAHLSGYTF
CDR3 DNA: TGTGCCAGCATTCCTACTAGCGGACAGGCCCATTTAAGCGGCTACACCTTC

V gene: TRBV6-5
J gene: TRBJ1-2
D gene: -
clone size: -
CDR3 protein: CASSYSDSANYGYTF
CDR3 DNA: TGTGCCAGCAGTTACTCGGACAGCGCTAACTATGGCTACACCTTC

V gene: TRBV5-6
J gene: TRBJ2-1
D gene: TRBD1
clone size: -
CDR3 protein: CASIRGQGAREQFF
CDR3 DNA: TGTGCCAGCATCCGGGGACAGGGGGCTCGGGAGCAGTTCTTC

V gene: TRBV2
J gene: TRBJ2-1
D gene: -
clone size: few
CDR3 protein: CASSESEAGRYYNEQFF
CDR3 DNA: TGTGCCAGCAGTGAGTCCGAGGCGGGACGGTACTACAATGAGCAGTTCTTC

V gene: TRBV4-1
J gene: TRBJ1-6
D gene: -
clone size: -
CDR3 protein: CASSQDAPGSPLHF
CDR3 DNA: TGCGCCAGCAGCCAAGACGCCCCAGGGTCACCCCTCCACTTT

V gene: TRBV5-1
J gene: TRBJ2-7
D gene: TRBD2
clone size: -
CDR3 protein: CASSQPGGGNEQYF
CDR3 DNA: TGCGCCAGCAGCCAACCGGGGGGGGGCAATGAGCAGTACTTC

V gene: TRBV29-1
J gene: TRBJ1-1
D gene: -
clone size: -
CDR3 protein: CSTSLRVRPEAFF
CDR3 DNA: TGCAGCACCTCACTCAGGGTGAGGCCTGAAGCTTTCTTT

V gene: TRBV28
J gene: TRBJ2-5
D gene: -
clone size: few
CDR3 protein: CASSPIYVWRETQYF
CDR3 DNA: TGTGCCAGCAGTCCGATCTATGTTTGGAGGGAGACCCAGTACTTC

V gene: TRBV11-2
J gene: TRBJ2-3
D gene: -
clone size: -
CDR3 protein: CASSLAGESTDTQYF
CDR3 DNA: TGTGCCAGCAGCTTAGCGGGGGAAAGCACAGATACGCAGTATTTT

V gene: TRBV18
J gene: TRBJ1-5
D gene: TRBD1
clone size: -
CDR3 protein: CASSPGQNQPQHF
CDR3 DNA: TGTGCCAGCTCACCGGGACAGAATCAGCCCCAGCATTTT

V gene: TRBV10-3
J gene: TRBJ2-7
D gene: TRBD1
clone size: -
CDR3 protein: CAISEVQVQGAYEQYF
CDR3 DNA: TGTGCCATCAGTGAGGTTCAGGTACAGGGGGCCTACGAGCAGTACTTC

V gene: TRBV19
J gene: TRBJ1-1
D gene: -
clone size: few
CDR3 protein: CASSPKNTEAFF
CDR3 DNA: TGTGCCAGTAGTCCTAAAAACACTGAAGCTTTCTTT

V gene: TRBV29-1
J gene: TRBJ2-1
D gene: -
clone size: -
CDR3 protein: CSVAGTISSYNEQFF
CDR3 DNA: TGCAGCGTTGCCGGGACAATCAGCTCCTACAATGAGCAGTTCTTC

V gene: TRBV6-1
J gene: TRBJ2-3
D gene: -
clone size: once
CDR3 protein: CASSEWMRRGSTDTQYF
CDR3 DNA: TGTGCCAGCAGTGAATGGATGAGGCGGGGTAGCACAGATACGCAGTATTTT

V gene: TRBV28
J gene: TRBJ2-6
D gene: -
clone size: few
CDR3 protein: CASSLRGTGANVLTF
CDR3 DNA: TGTGCCAGCAGTTTAAGGGGAACTGGGGCCAACGTCCTGACTTTC

V gene: TRBV5-6
J gene: TRBJ1-2
D gene: -
clone size: -
CDR3 protein: CASSAIIRGGYTF
CDR3 DNA: TGTGCCAGCAGCGCGATCATCAGGGGTGGCTACACCTTC

V gene: TRBV7-2
J gene: TRBJ2-4
D gene: TRBD1
clone size: few
CDR3 protein: CASSSRTGSGIQYF
CDR3 DNA: TGTGCCAGCAGCTCTCGGACAGGGTCGGGCATTCAGTACTTC

V gene: TRBV15
J gene: TRBJ2-6
D gene: TRBD1
clone size: -
CDR3 protein: CATWTGGPGANVLTF
CDR3 DNA: TGTGCCACATGGACAGGGGGCCCTGGGGCCAACGTCCTGACTTTC

V gene: TRBV6-9
J gene: TRBJ2-7
D gene: -
clone size: -
CDR3 protein: CASSYSGTGYEQYF
CDR3 DNA: TGTGCCAGCAGTTACTCCGGGACTGGCTACGAGCAGTACTTC

V gene: TRBV6-4
J gene: TRBJ2-3
D gene: TRBD1
clone size: -
CDR3 protein: CASSDRDRGDTQYF
CDR3 DNA: TGTGCCAGCAGTGACCGGGACAGGGGGGATACGCAGTATTTT

V gene: TRBV6-1
J gene: TRBJ2-1
D gene: -
clone size: -
CDR3 protein: CASSIDRPTYNEQFF
CDR3 DNA: TGTGCCAGCAGTATTGACAGGCCAACTTACAATGAGCAGTTCTTC

V gene: TRBV4-1
J gene: TRBJ1-2
D gene: TRBD1
clone size: -
CDR3 protein: CASSRFFKQGSRLYGYTF
CDR3 DNA: TGCGCCAGCAGTCGTTTCTTTAAACAGGGGAGTAGGCTTTATGGCTACACCTTC

V gene: TRBV19
J gene: TRBJ2-1
D gene: TRBD1
clone size: -
CDR3 protein: CASSILGQGNEQFF
CDR3 DNA: TGTGCCAGTAGTATTTTGGGACAGGGGAATGAGCAGTTCTTC

V gene: TRBV4-1
J gene: TRBJ2-1
D gene: TRBD1
clone size: few
CDR3 protein: CASSLSDRVFTNEQFF
CDR3 DNA: TGCGCCAGCAGCCTCTCGGACAGGGTGTTTACGAATGAGCAGTTCTTC

V gene: TRBV7-2
J gene: TRBJ1-6
D gene: -
clone size: -
CDR3 protein: CASSPATGYNSPLHF
CDR3 DNA: TGTGCCAGCAGCCCCGCAACGGGGTATAATTCACCCCTCCACTTT

V gene: TRBV5-6
J gene: TRBJ1-1
D gene: -
clone size: few
CDR3 protein: CASSLAGFNTEAFF
CDR3 DNA: TGTGCCAGCAGCTTGGCAGGGTTCAACACTGAAGCTTTCTTT

V gene: TRBV6-5
J gene: TRBJ1-5
D gene: TRBD1
clone size: -
CDR3 protein: CASSPRRQGGQPQHF
CDR3 DNA: TGTGCCAGCAGTCCACGCCGGCAGGGGGGTCAGCCCCAGCATTTT

V gene: TRBV7-6
J gene: TRBJ1-1
D gene: -
clone size: -
CDR3 protein: CASSLAAGLGVDTEAFF
CDR3 DNA: TGTGCCAGCAGCTTAGCGGCAGGGCTAGGGGTGGACACTGAAGCTTTCTTT

V gene: TRBV6-5
J gene: TRBJ2-5
D gene: TRBD2
clone size: few
CDR3 protein: CASSKLAGGQKTQYF
CDR3 DNA: TGTGCCAGCAGTAAGCTAGCGGGGGGCCAGAAGACCCAGTACTTC

V gene: TRBV7-6
J gene: TRBJ2-7
D gene: -
clone size: few
CDR3 protein: CASSPAGSSYEQYF
CDR3 DNA: TGTGCCAGCAGCCCCGCGGGGAGCTCCTACGAGCAGTACTTC

V gene: TRBV7-6
J gene: TRBJ2-7
D gene: TRBD1
clone size: -
CDR3 protein: CASSSGDRGLGQYF
CDR3 DNA: TGTGCCAGCAGCTCTGGGGACAGGGGCCTCGGGCAGTACTTC

V gene: TRBV5-1
J gene: TRBJ2-7
D gene: -
clone size: -
CDR3 protein: CASSADSYEQYF
CDR3 DNA: TGCGCCAGCAGCGCCGACAGCTACGAGCAGTACTTC

V gene: TRBV15
J gene: TRBJ1-2
D gene: -
clone size: -
CDR3 protein: CATSQAQPDSLSGYTF
CDR3 DNA: TGTGCCACCAGCCAGGCCCAACCGGACAGTCTCAGCGGCTACACCTTC

V gene: TRBV28
J gene: TRBJ2-7
D gene: TRBD2
clone size: -
CDR3 protein: CASPPAISGDEYEQYF
CDR3 DNA: TGTGCCAGCCCGCCAGCCATTAGCGGGGACGAGTACGAGCAGTACTTC

V gene: TRBV5-8
J gene: TRBJ1-4
D gene: -
clone size: -
CDR3 protein: CASSLEGANEKLFF
CDR3 DNA: TGTGCCAGCAGCTTGGAGGGGGCTAATGAAAAACTGTTTTTT

V gene: TRBV7-9
J gene: TRBJ2-7
D gene: -
clone size: -
CDR3 protein: CASSETPGVRSYEQYF
CDR3 DNA: TGTGCCAGCAGCGAGACTCCCGGGGTGAGATCCTACGAGCAGTACTTC

V gene: TRBV2
J gene: TRBJ2-7
D gene: TRBD1
clone size: -
CDR3 protein: CASRRTGEYEQYF
CDR3 DNA: TGTGCCAGCAGAAGGACAGGGGAATACGAGCAGTACTTC

V gene: TRBV5-8
J gene: TRBJ1-2
D gene: TRBD1
clone size: -
CDR3 protein: CASRSTGLGYGYTF
CDR3 DNA: TGTGCCAGCAGATCGACAGGGTTGGGCTATGGCTACACCTTC

V gene: TRBV19
J gene: TRBJ1-1
D gene: -
clone size: -
CDR3 protein: CASSTYTVKNTEAFF
CDR3 DNA: TGTGCCAGTAGTACTTATACAGTCAAGAACACTGAAGCTTTCTTT

V gene: TRBV6-1
J gene: TRBJ2-5
D gene: TRBD2
clone size: -
CDR3 protein: CARGGLAGKETQYF
CDR3 DNA: TGTGCCAGGGGGGGGCTAGCGGGGAAAGAGACCCAGTACTTC

V gene: TRBV6-1
J gene: TRBJ2-1
D gene: -
clone size: -
CDR3 protein: CASSERPGGSFNEQFF
CDR3 DNA: TGTGCCAGCAGTGAACGCCCGGGGGGCTCGTTCAATGAGCAGTTCTTC

V gene: TRBV11-2
J gene: TRBJ2-2
D gene: -
clone size: -
CDR3 protein: CASSLVPGKRVRELFF
CDR3 DNA: TGTGCCAGCAGCTTAGTTCCAGGGAAAAGGGTGCGGGAGCTGTTTTTT

V gene: TRBV28
J gene: TRBJ2-2
D gene: TRBD1
clone size: -
CDR3 protein: CASSTGAGELFF
CDR3 DNA: TGTGCCAGCAGTACAGGGGCCGGGGAGCTGTTTTTT

V gene: TRBV29-1
J gene: TRBJ1-2
D gene: -
clone size: -
CDR3 protein: CSVEDPLKRWEAGGYTF
CDR3 DNA: TGCAGCGTTGAAGATCCACTCAAGAGGTGGGAGGCGGGTGGCTACACCTTC

V gene: TRBV11-2
J gene: TRBJ2-7
D gene: -
clone size: -
CDR3 protein: CASSLDWPPEQYF
CDR3 DNA: TGTGCCAGCAGCTTAGACTGGCCGCCAGAGCAGTACTTC

V gene: TRBV5-1
J gene: TRBJ1-2
D gene: -
clone size: -
CDR3 protein: CASSPHGWEPRREGYTF
CDR3 DNA: TGCGCCAGCAGCCCCCACGGATGGGAACCCCGACGGGAGGGCTACACCTTC

V gene: TRBV10-3
J gene: TRBJ1-6
D gene: TRBD1
clone size: -
CDR3 protein: CAISETGGGYNSPLHF
CDR3 DNA: TGTGCCATCAGTGAGACAGGGGGCGGGTATAATTCACCCCTCCACTTT

V gene: TRBV19
J gene: TRBJ1-4
D gene: TRBD1
clone size: -
CDR3 protein: CARTGTGFSTNEKLFF
CDR3 DNA: TGTGCCAGGACCGGGACAGGGTTTAGCACTAATGAAAAACTGTTTTTT

V gene: TRBV11-1
J gene: TRBJ2-4
D gene: -
clone size: few
CDR3 protein: CASSLPATSYSF
CDR3 DNA: TGTGCCAGCAGCTTACCCGCGACTTCTTATTCCTTC

V gene: TRBV4-1
J gene: TRBJ1-1
D gene: TRBD1
clone size: -
CDR3 protein: CASSQSGTAYTEAFF
CDR3 DNA: TGCGCCAGCAGCCAATCAGGGACAGCCTACACTGAAGCTTTCTTT

V gene: TRBV4-1
J gene: TRBJ1-3
D gene: -
clone size: -
CDR3 protein: CASSRAGGYGNTIYF
CDR3 DNA: TGCGCCAGCAGCCGCGCGGGGGGATACGGAAACACCATATATTTT

V gene: TRBV4-1
J gene: TRBJ1-1
D gene: TRBD1
clone size: -
CDR3 protein: CASSLRGPDTEAFF
CDR3 DNA: TGCGCCAGCAGTCTCAGGGGGCCGGACACTGAAGCTTTCTTT

V gene: TRBV6-1
J gene: TRBJ1-2
D gene: -
clone size: few
CDR3 protein: CASSEQGTFYGYTF
CDR3 DNA: TGTGCCAGCAGTGAACAGGGGACCTTCTATGGCTACACCTTC

V gene: TRBV4-1
J gene: TRBJ1-6
D gene: TRBD1
clone size: -
CDR3 protein: CASSSRTGPGTLHF
CDR3 DNA: TGCGCCAGCAGCTCTCGGACAGGCCCAGGAACCCTCCACTTT

V gene: TRBV15
J gene: TRBJ2-3
D gene: -
clone size: -
CDR3 protein: CATSGPTGFTDTQYF
CDR3 DNA: TGTGCCACCAGCGGCCCTACGGGATTTACAGATACGCAGTATTTT

V gene: TRBV5-1
J gene: TRBJ2-2
D gene: TRBD2
clone size: -
CDR3 protein: CASSPQRGGSAGELFF
CDR3 DNA: TGCGCCAGCAGCCCGCAGCGGGGGGGCTCGGCCGGGGAGCTGTTTTTT

V gene: TRBV6-1
J gene: TRBJ2-1
D gene: -
clone size: -
CDR3 protein: CASSENRARIQFF
CDR3 DNA: TGTGCCAGCAGTGAAAACAGGGCAAGGATTCAGTTCTTC

V gene: TRBV4-1
J gene: TRBJ2-5
D gene: TRBD2
clone size: few
CDR3 protein: CASSQDPSGVETQYF
CDR3 DNA: TGCGCCAGCAGCCAAGATCCCAGCGGGGTCGAGACCCAGTACTTC

V gene: TRBV7-9
J gene: TRBJ2-1
D gene: -
clone size: -
CDR3 protein: CASSPGQGGFRNEQFF
CDR3 DNA: TGTGCCAGCAGCCCGGGGCAGGGGGGTTTCAGAAATGAGCAGTTCTTC

V gene: TRBV7-9
J gene: TRBJ1-4
D gene: -
clone size: once
CDR3 protein: CASSPLAALNEKLFF
CDR3 DNA: TGTGCCAGCAGCCCACTGGCGGCCCTTAATGAAAAACTGTTTTTT